A single T cell receptor (beta chain) is shown here with its context. The record originates from a study of OX40 agonist ivuxolimab in advanced cancers. Overall study: Among those treated, three patients had partial responses, one with hepatocellular carcinoma and two with cutaneous melanoma.

Measured with immunoSEQ multiplex PCR; TCRdb has only the in-frame clones, and not every one. The sample shows 63,000 or so clones, roughly 80% of them seen only once. Per germline, CDR1 SQVTM and CDR2 ANQGSEA. The CDR3 is made up of 13 amino acids. V was clipped by 1 base and J by 1 base, with 8 bases between them. The source is an adult with an advanced solid tumor such as melanoma, head and neck, liver or kidney cancer. This chain joins TRBV29-1 and TRBJ2-7; possibly TRBD2 for D (6 bases). The material was CD4+ or CD8+ T cells sorted from blood, obtained in a trial of the OX40 agonist ivuxolimab. This CDR3 reads CSVEGRGSYEQYF. Written as DNA, the CDR3 is TGCAGCGTTGAAGGCCGGGGGTCCTACGAGCAGTACTTC.